Below are 17 T cell receptor beta chains sequenced from a single sample in a study of OX40 agonist ivuxolimab in advanced cancers. Profiling relied on immunoSEQ multiplex PCR, and the TCRdb table lists in-frame clones only, not all of them. The sample yields around 50,000 clones, 80% to 90% seen once. Sample: CD4+ or CD8+ T cells sorted from blood, taken in a trial of the OX40 agonist ivuxolimab. Receptor source: an adult with an advanced solid tumor such as melanoma, head and neck, liver or kidney cancer.

The rearrangement links TRBV18 to TRBJ1-2; 7 nucleotides agree with TRBD1. Trimming cost V 6 bases and J 4 bases; bases outside gene matches: 8. This CDR3 spans 14 amino acids. Per the germline V gene, CDR1 is KGHSH and CDR2 is LQKENI. CDR3 in DNA: TGTGCCAGCTCGCAGGGACAGCAACTCTATGGCTACACCTTC. This translates into CASSQGQQLYGYTF. Variable domain in full (rest from reference TRBV18 and TRBJ1-2): NAGVMQNPRHLVRRRGQEARLRCSPMKGHSHVYWYRQLPEEGLKFMVYLQKENIIDESGMPKERFSAEFPKEGPSILRIQQVVRGDSAAYFCASSQGQQLYGYTFGSGTRLTVV.

This chain connects TRBV11-2 to TRBJ2-1; D not resolved. Trimming took off 4 bases at V and 0 bases at J, with 16 bases between the two ends. The CDR3 loop spans 17 amino acids. CDR1 and CDR2 (germline): SGHAT, FQNNGV. The CDR3 spells CASSYNLYNPSYNEQFF. The CDR3 coding sequence is TGTGCCAGCAGCTACAATCTATACAACCCCTCCTACAATGAGCAGTTCTTC.

The V gene is TRBV6-6, the J gene TRBJ2-5; 8 bases fit TRBD2. The V and J ends lost 6 bases and 5 bases, in that order; junction bases with no gene match: 8. CDR1 MNHNY and CDR2 SVGAGI come from the germline V gene (reference sequence). This CDR3 is built from 14 residues. CDR3 coding DNA: TGTGCCAGCAGGGGGATGGCGGGAGGTGAGACCCAGTACTTC. Amino acids: CASRGMAGGETQYF.

This clone was found a few times. The chain employs TRBV4-3 and TRBJ1-1; no clear D. This CDR3 has 15 amino acids. Germline CDR1 and CDR2: LGHNA and YSLEER. V dropped 0 bases and J dropped 4 bases, with 12 bases sitting between them. CDR3 nucleotides: TGCGCCAGCAGCCAAGATAGACGGATCGGCACTGAAGCTTTCTTT. Amino acids: CASSQDRRIGTEAFF.

V is TRBV2 and J is TRBJ2-1, with 10 nucleotides matching TRBD2. The CDR3 is made up of 15 amino acids. Germline values: CDR1 SNHLY, CDR2 FYNNEI. V dropped 7 bases and J dropped 4; count of bases not matched to a gene: 7. CDR3 nucleotide sequence: TGTGCCAGCATTATTAGCGGGAGGACGTACAATGAGCAGTTCTTC. Amino acid sequence: CASIISGRTYNEQFF.

V gene TRBV5-1 combines with J gene TRBJ2-5; 9 bases map to TRBD2. CDR1 and CDR2 (germline): SGHRS, YFSETQ. V was pared by 4 bases and J by 5 bases, with 12 bases of the junction left unmatched. This CDR3 region has 16 residues. The CDR3 region is CASSVTSGLQAETQYF. CDR3 coding DNA: TGCGCCAGCAGCGTGACTAGCGGTCTCCAGGCGGAGACCCAGTACTTC. Filled out from reference TRBV5-1 and TRBJ2-5, the complete variable domain reads KAGVTQTPRYLIKTRGQQVTLSCSPISGHRSVSWYQQTPGQGLQFLFEYFSETQRNKGNFPGRFSGRQFSNSRSEMNVSTLELGDSALYLCASSVTSGLQAETQYFGPGTRLLVL.

The chain combines TRBV19 with TRBJ1-5; 10 bases line up with TRBD1. Trimming removed 8 bases from V and 4 bases from J; junction bases left unmatched: 20. The CDR3 contains 19 residues. Germline V gives CDR1 LNHDA, CDR2 SQIVND (reference sequence). The CDR3 region has the DNA TGTGCCAGTGGACCCGGACAGGGGGTCTCCTTCTTGATTAATCAGCCCCAGCATTTT. Translating it yields CASGPGQGVSFLINQPQHF.

The chain employs TRBV7-2 and TRBJ2-7; D perhaps matches TRBD2 (6 bases). The CDR3 is 15 residues long. Trimming took 1 base from V and 3 from J, leaving 13 bases between them. The germline gives CDR1 SGHTA, CDR2 FQGNSA. The CDR3 nucleotides read TGTGCCAGCAGCTTAGGTAGCGGAGAATTCTACGAGCAGTACTTC. It translates to CASSLGSGEFYEQYF.

The chain recombines TRBV5-1 with TRBJ2-1, with 9 positions matching TRBD2. V trimming: 6 bases; J trimming: 5 bases; junction bases outside the gene matches: 9. Germline assignment: CDR1 SGHRS and CDR2 YFSETQ. The CDR3 covers 15 residues. CDR3 sequence reads: CASKAASGNHNEQFF. The CDR3 DNA reads as TGCGCCAGCAAGGCTGCTAGCGGGAACCACAATGAGCAGTTCTTC.

This CDR3 is CASSLRFGLGNNEQFF. The CDR3 DNA follows: TGTGCCAGCAGCTTACGCTTTGGACTAGGGAACAATGAGCAGTTCTTC. This rearrangement joins TRBV11-2 to TRBJ2-1; 7 bases match TRBD2. V shed 2 bases and J 5 bases; nucleotides not matched to a gene: 9. Germline V gene sequence: CDR1 SGHAT, CDR2 FQNNGV. CDR3 length: 16 amino acids. Full variable domain (missing parts from reference TRBV11-2 and TRBJ2-1): EAGVAQSPRYKIIEKRQSVAFWCNPISGHATLYWYQQILGQGPKLLIQFQNNGVVDDSQLPKDRFSAERLKGVDSTLKIQPAKLEDSAVYLCASSLRFGLGNNEQFFGPGTRLTVL.

This clone was seen a handful of times. The J gene is TRBJ2-5, the V gene TRBV28; D may be TRBD1 (5 bases). CDR3 length: 13 residues. CDR1 is MDHEN and CDR2 is SYDVKM in the germline V gene. V was clipped by 4 bases and J by 5 bases, with 11 bases between them. The CDR3 is CASSSQGWETQYF. The CDR3 DNA follows: TGTGCCAGCAGTTCCCAGGGTTGGGAGACCCAGTACTTC.

For the CDR3, the DNA is TGCGCCAGCAGCTCCCTACCAGGGGTCGGCTACGAGCAGTACTTC. Protein product: CASSSLPGVGYEQYF. This chain uses TRBV5-1 with TRBJ2-7, with D perhaps TRBD1 (6 bases). V lost 3 bases and J lost 3, with 16 bases in between. CDR1 and CDR2 (germline): SGHRS, YFSETQ. The CDR3 is 15 amino acids.

This clone has just one count. The chain employs TRBV18 and TRBJ2-1; D not certain. V was shortened by 0 bases and J by 6 bases, with 12 bases between the two germline ends. Germline CDR1 reads KGHSH; CDR2 reads LQKENI. The CDR3 has 15 residues. The CDR3 DNA sequence: TGTGCCAGCTCACCACCTAGCCCCACCAGCAATGAGCAGTTCTTC. Its translation is CASSPPSPTSNEQFF. The full variable domain, its missing parts supplied by reference TRBV18 and TRBJ2-1, is NAGVMQNPRHLVRRRGQEARLRCSPMKGHSHVYWYRQLPEEGLKFMVYLQKENIIDESGMPKERFSAEFPKEGPSILRIQQVVRGDSAAYFCASSPPSPTSNEQFFGPGTRLTVL.

The chain combines TRBV6-6 with TRBJ1-3; a weak D match, TRBD1 (6 bases). V was clipped by 10 bases and J by 3 bases, with 16 bases between them. This CDR3 is 14 amino acids long. CDR1 and CDR2 from the germline V gene are MNHNY and SVGAGI (reference sequence). CDR3 coding DNA: TGTGCCATAAGAGCAGGGGCATTTGGAAACACCATATATTTT. Its translation: CAIRAGAFGNTIYF.

The chain uses TRBV5-1 and TRBJ1-6; the match to TRBD1 covers 9 bases. The CDR3 length is 17 residues. The V gene's germline CDR1 is SGHRS and CDR2 YFSETQ. V lost 0 bases and J lost 6; bases outside the gene matches: 7. CDR3 loop: CASSLAGQGVINSPLHF. DNA for the CDR3: TGCGCCAGCAGCTTGGCGGGACAGGGTGTAATTAATTCACCCCTCCACTTT.

The chain is built from TRBV10-3 and TRBJ1-2; perhaps TRBD1 as D (5 bases). This CDR3 is built from 12 residues. Germline assignment: CDR1 ENHRY and CDR2 SYGVKD. V was shortened by 7 bases and J by 8 bases, with 14 bases between the two germline ends. The DNA for the CDR3 is TGTGCCATCACCCAGGGAGGGTTCGGCTACACCTTC. Its translation is CAITQGGFGYTF.

The chain is built from TRBV28 and TRBJ2-7; tentative D call: TRBD1 (5 bases). CDR3 size: 12 residues. Trimming took off 10 bases at V and 0 bases at J, with 10 bases between the two ends. Germline lookup yields CDR1 MDHEN and CDR2 SYDVKM. The CDR3 region has the DNA TGTGCCACTCAGGGAAGCTCCTACGAGCAGTACTTC. Translation: CATQGSSYEQYF.